One and the same sample provided the 18 T cell receptor beta chains below, sequenced in a study of blood T cell repertoires in COVID-19. Assay used: immunoSEQ multiplex PCR; TCRdb lists only in-frame clones, some missing. The profile covers fewer than 400,000 clones, with roughly 90% appearing a single time and over 4% taken by the ten largest. Sequenced material: PBMCs or T cells enriched from blood (not recorded which). Receptor source: a man aged 60 to 75 who had recovered from COVID-19.

V gene TRBV11-2 combines with J gene TRBJ1-1; D is uncertain. This CDR3 has 13 residues. Germline loops: CDR1 SGHAT, CDR2 FQNNGV. Trimming took 8 bases from V and 5 from J, leaving 15 bases between them. This CDR3 reads CASQGGGVTEAFF. CDR3 sequence (DNA): TGTGCCAGCCAAGGCGGTGGCGTAACTGAAGCTTTCTTT.

The table lists this clone with a few counts. The chain links TRBV5-1 to TRBJ1-6; TRBD1 agrees at 7 bases. The CDR3 runs 16 residues. Looked up from germline, CDR1 is SGHRS and CDR2 is YFSETQ. The ends lost 4 bases at V and 4 bases at J; junction bases unmatched: 8. The CDR3 DNA reads TGCGCCAGCAGCACTACAGGGGCTCTTTATAATTCACCCCTCCACTTT. This codes for CASSTTGALYNSPLHF. Together with reference TRBV5-1 and TRBJ1-6, the CDR3 gives the full variable domain: KAGVTQTPRYLIKTRGQQVTLSCSPISGHRSVSWYQQTPGQGLQFLFEYFSETQRNKGNFPGRFSGRQFSNSRSEMNVSTLELGDSALYLCASSTTGALYNSPLHFGNGTRLTVT.

This chain joins TRBV19 and TRBJ1-5, with a weak D call TRBD1 (5 bases). The V gene's germline CDR1 is LNHDA and CDR2 SQIVND (reference sequence). CDR3 length equals 15 residues. V was trimmed by 6 bases and J by 5 bases, leaving 17 bases between them. The DNA for the CDR3 is TGTGCCAGTAGACTACCGGGAGGGGTTTATCAGCCCCAGCATTTT. Translated: CASRLPGGVYQPQHF.

The rearrangement joins TRBV18 to TRBJ1-4; 9 bases fit TRBD1. Germline values: CDR1 KGHSH, CDR2 LQKENI. The junction had 2 bases not matched to a gene; V was cut back by 3 bases and J by 3 bases. This CDR3 spans 15 amino acids. CDR3 sequence (DNA): TGTGCCAGCTCACCGGGACAGGGAGCTAATGAAAAACTGTTTTTT. Protein: CASSPGQGANEKLFF.

This clone occurred once. The gene calls are TRBV25-1 and TRBJ1-4; TRBD1 aligns across 7 bases. CDR1 is MGHDK and CDR2 is SYGVNS in the germline V gene. J was trimmed by 1 base and V by 6 bases; bases with no gene match: 2. The CDR3 runs to 14 residues. CDR3 bases: TGTGCCAGCAGCCGACAGGGAACTAATGAAAAACTGTTTTTT. It yields the protein CASSRQGTNEKLFF.

This chain joins TRBV5-1 and TRBJ1-4; no firm D call. CDR3 length equals 14 residues. The V gene's germline CDR1 is SGHRS and CDR2 YFSETQ. Trimming removed 8 bases at V and 2 bases at J, with 13 bases between. This CDR3 reads CASQAGSTNEKLFF. As DNA, the CDR3 is TGCGCCAGTCAAGCGGGGAGCACTAATGAAAAACTGTTTTTT.

The chain links TRBV27 to TRBJ1-1; tentatively, D is TRBD1 (5 bases). Trimming took 8 bases from V and 0 from J, leaving 16 bases between them. Germline V gene sequence: CDR1 MNHEY, CDR2 SMNVEV (reference sequence). This CDR3 spans 15 amino acids. The CDR3 bases are TGTGCCAGCTCCGCAGGGAGGAAGATGAACACTGAAGCTTTCTTT. Translating gives CASSAGRKMNTEAFF.

Only one count was recorded for this clone. This chain connects TRBV19 to TRBJ1-1; the match to TRBD1 covers 10 bases. This CDR3 is 14 amino acids long. J gave up 5 bases and V 3 bases, and 3 bases lay outside the gene matches. CDR1 is LNHDA and CDR2 is SQIVND in the germline V gene (reference sequence). The CDR3 coding sequence is TGTGCCAGTAGTATCGACAGGGGGCTGACTGAAGCTTTCTTT. Encoded protein: CASSIDRGLTEAFF.

The chain combines TRBV18 with TRBJ1-1, with D possibly matching TRBD1 (5 bases). The CDR3 has 14 residues. Per germline, CDR1 KGHSH and CDR2 LQKENI. V lost 6 bases to trimming and J lost 1 base, with 12 bases between them. In DNA, the CDR3 is TGTGCCAGCTCCCCAGGCGGGGGGAACACTGAAGCTTTCTTT. Protein: CASSPGGGNTEAFF. The entire variable domain, with the rest obtained from reference TRBV18 and TRBJ1-1, is as follows: NAGVMQNPRHLVRRRGQEARLRCSPMKGHSHVYWYRQLPEEGLKFMVYLQKENIIDESGMPKERFSAEFPKEGPSILRIQQVVRGDSAAYFCASSPGGGNTEAFFGQGTRLTVV.

The V call is TRBV7-6, the J call TRBJ1-3; 7 bases match TRBD1. This CDR3 contains 16 residues. Trimming took 1 base from V and 0 from J; bases not matched to a gene: 3. In germline, CDR1 is SGHVS, CDR2 FNYEAQ. The DNA for the CDR3 is TGTGCCAGCAGCTTAGGGACAGGTAGCTCTGGAAACACCATATATTTT. Translation gives CASSLGTGSSGNTIYF.

This chain joins TRBV6-5 and TRBJ2-5, with D hard to call. CDR1 is MNHEY and CDR2 is SVGAGI in the germline V gene. The CDR3 is 14 amino acids. V was pared by 0 bases and J by 0 bases, with 5 bases between. CDR3: CASSYSIYQETQYF. CDR3 DNA sequence: TGTGCCAGCAGTTACTCAATCTACCAAGAGACCCAGTACTTC.

This clone has a single count. The chain recombines TRBV6-6 with TRBJ1-4, with D perhaps TRBD1 (6 bases). CDR1 is MNHNY and CDR2 is SVGAGI in the germline V gene (reference sequence). This CDR3 spans 14 amino acids. V dropped 4 bases and J dropped 5 bases, with 11 bases sitting between them. CDR3 sequence (DNA): TGTGCCAGCAGTTCCGGACAGAGCAATGAAAAACTGTTTTTT. This gives the protein CASSSGQSNEKLFF.

The genes are TRBV5-3 and TRBJ2-3; TRBD2 might be the D (5 bases). TRBV5-3 is an open reading frame, and its role is uncertain. The CDR3 runs 18 residues. V lost 4 bases, J lost 2 bases, and 23 bases lay in between. The chain's CDR3 is CARSHGNSPNFSTDTQYF. In DNA form, the CDR3 reads TGTGCCAGAAGCCACGGGAACTCACCTAATTTTTCCACAGATACGCAGTATTTT.

This chain joins TRBV5-1 and TRBJ2-7; D perhaps matches TRBD1 (5 bases). Germline values: CDR1 SGHRS, CDR2 YFSETQ. V was trimmed by 0 bases and J by 5 bases, leaving 9 bases between them. The CDR3 has 13 residues. CDR3 bases: TGCGCCAGCAGCTTGGCACAGGCCCACGAGCAGTACTTC. Encoded protein: CASSLAQAHEQYF. The full variable domain, rest sourced from reference TRBV5-1 and TRBJ2-7, is KAGVTQTPRYLIKTRGQQVTLSCSPISGHRSVSWYQQTPGQGLQFLFEYFSETQRNKGNFPGRFSGRQFSNSRSEMNVSTLELGDSALYLCASSLAQAHEQYFGPGTRLTVT.

This clone was observed a single time. V and J are TRBV9 and TRBJ2-7; 9 positions match TRBD1. Germline trimming cut 1 base from V and 2 bases from J; bases unmatched to any gene: 4. The CDR3 spans 15 residues. Germline CDR1 and CDR2: SGDLS and YYNGEE. The CDR3 loop reads CASSVTGTGTYEQYF. The DNA of the CDR3 is TGTGCCAGCAGCGTAACCGGGACAGGGACCTACGAGCAGTACTTC. Filled out from reference TRBV9 and TRBJ2-7, the complete variable domain reads DSGVTQTPKHLITATGQRVTLRCSPRSGDLSVYWYQQSLDQGLQFLIQYYNGEERAKGNILERFSAQQFPDLHSELNLSSLELGDSALYFCASSVTGTGTYEQYFGPGTRLTVT.

Comment on this clone: At one end the junction does not follow the germline gene, possibly because of a read error. The chain is built from TRBV12-3 or TRBV12-4 and TRBJ2-3, with 11 bases that match TRBD2. This CDR3 spans 12 amino acids. In DNA form, the CDR3 reads TGTGCCAGCAGTCGACTAGCGGGGCAGCGGGATTTT. Its translation: CASSRLAGQRDF.

The J gene is TRBJ1-5, the V gene TRBV2, with D perhaps matching TRBD1 (5 bases). V lost 3 bases and J 6 bases, leaving 12 bases between the germline ends. The CDR3 runs to 14 residues. Germline V CDR1 and CDR2: SNHLY, FYNNEI. CDR3 sequence (DNA): TGTGCCAGCAGTGACGGGGCGGGGGGTCAGCCCCAGCATTTT. Translation: CASSDGAGGQPQHF.

This clone was counted a single time. The rearrangement joins TRBV6-5 to TRBJ2-3, with TRBD2 matching over 8 bases. Germline values: CDR1 MNHEY, CDR2 SVGAGI. This CDR3 is built from 15 residues. Trimming removed 4 bases from V and 2 bases from J; junction bases left unmatched: 5. The CDR3 loop reads CASSSGTSNTDTQYF. CDR3 DNA sequence: TGTGCCAGCAGTTCGGGGACTAGTAACACAGATACGCAGTATTTT.